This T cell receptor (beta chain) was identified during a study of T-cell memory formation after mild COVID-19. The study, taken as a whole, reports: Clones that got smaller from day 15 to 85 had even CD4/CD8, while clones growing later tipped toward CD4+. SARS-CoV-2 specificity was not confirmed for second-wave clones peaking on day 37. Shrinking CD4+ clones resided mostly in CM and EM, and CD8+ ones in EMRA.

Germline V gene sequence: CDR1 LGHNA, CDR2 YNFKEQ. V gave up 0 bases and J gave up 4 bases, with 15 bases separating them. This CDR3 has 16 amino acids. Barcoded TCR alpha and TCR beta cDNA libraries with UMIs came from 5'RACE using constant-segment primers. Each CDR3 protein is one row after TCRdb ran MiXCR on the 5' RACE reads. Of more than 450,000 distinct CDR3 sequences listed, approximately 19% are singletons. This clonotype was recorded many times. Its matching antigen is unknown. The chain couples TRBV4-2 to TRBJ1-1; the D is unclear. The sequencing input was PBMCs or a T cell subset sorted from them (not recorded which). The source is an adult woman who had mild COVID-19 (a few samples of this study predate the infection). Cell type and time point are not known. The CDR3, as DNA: TGTGCCAGCAGCCAAGATATAGGGTGGGAAAGCACTGAAGCTTTCTTT. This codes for CASSQDIGWESTEAFF.